The 6 T cell receptor beta chains listed next were all sequenced from one sample in a study of metastatic and nonmetastatic thyroid tumors. Each patient came to thyroid surgery without any prior treatment (of any kind). TCRdb re-called clones from the PCR reads using MiXCR. The table shows some 20,000 clones, with roughly a third occurring only once. The sequencing input was tumor tissue. These receptors originate from a female donor with papillary thyroid cancer or a benign thyroid nodule (not recorded which). Some clones in this sample may be carry-over from other donors' samples.

This chain connects TRBV20-1 to TRBJ2-7, with 8 positions matching TRBD1. The CDR3 is 14 residues long. The J segment lost 4 bases and the V segment lost 4 bases, leaving 9 bases of the junction unmatched. Germline assignment: CDR1 DFQATT and CDR2 SNEGSKA (reference sequence). DNA of the CDR3: TGCAGTGCTATTTCAGGGGGCAATGTATACGAGCAGTACTTC. Translating gives CSAISGGNVYEQYF.

The chain employs TRBV20-1 and TRBJ2-7; TRBD1 aligns across 7 bases. The CDR3 length is 14 residues. The J segment lost 1 base and the V segment lost 2 bases, leaving 5 bases of the junction unmatched. Germline CDR1 and CDR2: DFQATT and SNEGSKA (reference sequence). The CDR3 reads CSARRTGLSYEQYF. CDR3 DNA: TGCAGTGCTAGAAGGACAGGCCTATCCTACGAGCAGTACTTC.

The J gene is TRBJ2-7, the V gene TRBV10-1; maybe TRBD1 (6 bases). In germline, CDR1 is WNHNN, CDR2 SYGVQD (reference sequence). The CDR3 consists of 13 residues. The germline V and J ends were trimmed by 7 bases and 6 bases, with 16 bases remaining between them. The CDR3 nucleotides read TGCGCCAGCAACAGGGACCCATTCGGCGAGCAGTACTTC. It specifies CASNRDPFGEQYF.

The V and J genes are TRBV19 and TRBJ1-5, with a possible D match to TRBD1 (6 bases). CDR3 length: 15 amino acids. Germline lookup yields CDR1 LNHDA and CDR2 SQIVND (reference sequence). V was trimmed by 3 bases and J by 11 bases, leaving 20 bases between them. CDR3 bases: TGTGCCAGTAGTATGGCGACAGGTCCTATCCGGGCCCAGCATTTT. It is translated as CASSMATGPIRAQHF.

This clone is medium-sized by share. The CDR3 protein is CASSERQGAGGELFF. In nucleotides, the CDR3 is TGTGCCAGCAGTGAACGACAGGGGGCGGGCGGGGAGCTGTTTTTT. V is TRBV25-1 and J is TRBJ2-2; the match to TRBD1 covers 10 bases. From germline, CDR1 is MGHDK and CDR2 SYGVNS. Trimming took 2 bases from V and 7 from J; bases not matched to a gene: 4. The CDR3 has 15 residues.

This clone has just a few counts. This rearrangement joins TRBV6-1 to TRBJ1-2, with D perhaps TRBD1 (6 bases). Deletions cut 2 bases from V and 7 bases from J, with 14 bases between. The CDR3 covers 14 residues. Germline V gene sequence: CDR1 MNHNS, CDR2 SASEGT. CDR3 DNA sequence: TGTGCCAGCAGTGAAATTTTTATGGACAGTGGCTACACCTTC. Translation: CASSEIFMDSGYTF.